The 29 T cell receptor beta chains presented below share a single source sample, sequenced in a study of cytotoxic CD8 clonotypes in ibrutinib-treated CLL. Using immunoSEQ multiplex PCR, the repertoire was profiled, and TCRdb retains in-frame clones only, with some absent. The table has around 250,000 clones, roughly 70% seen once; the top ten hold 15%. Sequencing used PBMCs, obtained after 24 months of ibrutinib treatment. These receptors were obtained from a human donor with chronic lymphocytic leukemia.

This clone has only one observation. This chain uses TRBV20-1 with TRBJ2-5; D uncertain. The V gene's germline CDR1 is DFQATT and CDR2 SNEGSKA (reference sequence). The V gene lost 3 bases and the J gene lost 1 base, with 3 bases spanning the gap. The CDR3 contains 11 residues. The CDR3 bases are TGCAGTGCTAGTCCCCAAGAGACCCAGTACTTC. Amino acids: CSASPQETQYF.

The CDR3 protein is CASSLSAGASYEQYF. CDR3 DNA sequence: TGTGCCAGCAGTTTATCGGCGGGAGCCTCCTACGAGCAGTACTTC. The genes are TRBV27 and TRBJ2-7; 7 bases are shared with TRBD2. V lost 0 bases and J lost 0; bases outside the gene matches: 2. The CDR3 loop spans 15 amino acids. Germline V gene lookup returns CDR1 MNHEY and CDR2 SMNVEV (reference sequence).

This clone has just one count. The CDR3 DNA follows: TGTGCCAGCAGTTGGAGTGGGGGCCTGAATGAGCAGTTCTTC. It codes for CASSWSGGLNEQFF. The chain recombines TRBV6-5 with TRBJ2-1, with a possible D match to TRBD1 (6 bases). The CDR3 covers 14 residues. Germline V gene sequence: CDR1 MNHEY, CDR2 SVGAGI. V shed 4 bases and J shed 7 bases, with 14 bases lying between them.

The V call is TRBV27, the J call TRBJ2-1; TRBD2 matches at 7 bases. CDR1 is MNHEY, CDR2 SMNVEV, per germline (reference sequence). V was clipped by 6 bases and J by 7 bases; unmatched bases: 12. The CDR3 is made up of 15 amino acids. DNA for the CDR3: TGTGCCAGCAGAGGGCCCAGCGGGATGGGGAATGAGCAGTTCTTC. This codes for CASRGPSGMGNEQFF.

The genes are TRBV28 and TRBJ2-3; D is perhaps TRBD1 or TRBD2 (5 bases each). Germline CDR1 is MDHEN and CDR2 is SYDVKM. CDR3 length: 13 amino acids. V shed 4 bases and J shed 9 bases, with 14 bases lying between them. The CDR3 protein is CASSYGTGRTQYF. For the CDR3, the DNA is TGTGCCAGCAGTTACGGGACGGGGCGGACGCAGTATTTT.

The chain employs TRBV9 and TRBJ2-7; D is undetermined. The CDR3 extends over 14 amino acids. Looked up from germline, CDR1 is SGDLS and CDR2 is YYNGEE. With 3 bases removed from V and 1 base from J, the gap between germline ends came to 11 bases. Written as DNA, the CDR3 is TGTGCCAGCAGCGCCCTACTGGGATCCTACGAGCAGTACTTC. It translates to CASSALLGSYEQYF. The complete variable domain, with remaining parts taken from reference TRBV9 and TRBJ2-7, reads DSGVTQTPKHLITATGQRVTLRCSPRSGDLSVYWYQQSLDQGLQFLIQYYNGEERAKGNILERFSAQQFPDLHSELNLSSLELGDSALYFCASSALLGSYEQYFGPGTRLTVT.

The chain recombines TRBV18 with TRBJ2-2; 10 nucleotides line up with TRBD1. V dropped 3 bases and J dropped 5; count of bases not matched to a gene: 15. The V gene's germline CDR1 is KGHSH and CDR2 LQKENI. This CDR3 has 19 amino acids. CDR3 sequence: CASSPLRSGTGAPTGELFF. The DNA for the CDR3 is TGTGCCAGCTCACCTCTGAGGTCAGGGACAGGGGCGCCGACCGGGGAGCTGTTTTTT.

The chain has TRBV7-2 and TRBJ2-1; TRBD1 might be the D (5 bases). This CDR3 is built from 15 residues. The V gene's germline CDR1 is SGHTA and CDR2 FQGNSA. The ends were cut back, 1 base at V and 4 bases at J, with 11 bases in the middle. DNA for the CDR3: TGTGCCAGCAGCTTAGGTGCTGGGGCTTACAATGAGCAGTTCTTC. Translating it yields CASSLGAGAYNEQFF. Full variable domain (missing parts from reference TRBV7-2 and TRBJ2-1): GAGVSQSPSNKVTEKGKDVELRCDPISGHTALYWYRQSLGQGLEFLIYFQGNSAPDKSGLPSDRFSAERTGGSVSTLTIQRTQQEDSAVYLCASSLGAGAYNEQFFGPGTRLTVL.

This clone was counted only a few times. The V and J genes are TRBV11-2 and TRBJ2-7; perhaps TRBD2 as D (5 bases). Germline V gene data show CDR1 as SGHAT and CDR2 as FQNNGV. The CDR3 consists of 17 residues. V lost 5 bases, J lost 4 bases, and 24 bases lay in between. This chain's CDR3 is CASSPDGLTDWRYEQYF. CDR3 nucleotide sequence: TGTGCCAGCAGCCCCGACGGGCTGACGGACTGGAGGTACGAGCAGTACTTC.

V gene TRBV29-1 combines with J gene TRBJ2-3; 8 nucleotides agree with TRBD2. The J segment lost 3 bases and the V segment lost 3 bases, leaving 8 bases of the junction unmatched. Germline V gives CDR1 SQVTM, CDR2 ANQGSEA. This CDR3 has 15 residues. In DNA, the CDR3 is TGCAGCGTTGACAAAGCGGGAGTCGGTACAGATACGCAGTATTTT. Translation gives CSVDKAGVGTDTQYF.

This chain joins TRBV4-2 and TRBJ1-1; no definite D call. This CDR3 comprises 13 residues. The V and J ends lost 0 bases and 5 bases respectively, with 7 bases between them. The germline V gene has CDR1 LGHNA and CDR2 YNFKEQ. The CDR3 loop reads CASSQEGGTEAFF. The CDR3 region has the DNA TGTGCCAGCAGCCAAGAGGGAGGGACTGAAGCTTTCTTT.

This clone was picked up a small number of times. This CDR3 reads CASQGVRGYTF. CDR3 bases: TGTGCCAGCCAGGGGGTTCGAGGCTACACCTTC. The chain is built from TRBV7-9 and TRBJ1-2; 7 nucleotides agree with TRBD1. V lost 8 bases, J lost 8 bases, and 5 bases stayed unmatched. CDR1 and CDR2 (germline): SEHNR, FQNEAQ (reference sequence). The CDR3 has 11 residues.

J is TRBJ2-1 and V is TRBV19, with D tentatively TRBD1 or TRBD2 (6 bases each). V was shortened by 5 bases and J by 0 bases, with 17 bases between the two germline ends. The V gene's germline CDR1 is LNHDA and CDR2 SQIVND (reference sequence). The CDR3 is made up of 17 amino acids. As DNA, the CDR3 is TGTGCCAGTAGTCCAGGGGACTCGCTGAGCTCCTACAATGAGCAGTTCTTC. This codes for CASSPGDSLSSYNEQFF.

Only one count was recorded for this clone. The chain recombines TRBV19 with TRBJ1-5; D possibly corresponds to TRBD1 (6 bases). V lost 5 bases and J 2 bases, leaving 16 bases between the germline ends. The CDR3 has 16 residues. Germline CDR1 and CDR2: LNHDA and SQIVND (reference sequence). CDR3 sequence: CASSSGQPQGNQPQHF. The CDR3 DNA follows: TGTGCCAGTAGTTCTGGACAGCCCCAGGGCAATCAGCCCCAGCATTTT.

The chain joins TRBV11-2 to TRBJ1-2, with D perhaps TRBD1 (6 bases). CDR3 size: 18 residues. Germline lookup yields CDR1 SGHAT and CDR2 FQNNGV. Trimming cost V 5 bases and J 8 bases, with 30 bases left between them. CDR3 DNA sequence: TGTGCCAGCAGCCAAAAACTGGACAGTCTTGGCGTTAGTGGGGGCTACACCTTC. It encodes CASSQKLDSLGVSGGYTF.

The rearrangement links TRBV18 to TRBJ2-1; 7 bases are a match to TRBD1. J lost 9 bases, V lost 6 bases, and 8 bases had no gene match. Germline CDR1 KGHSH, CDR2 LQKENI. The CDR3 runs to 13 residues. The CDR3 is CASSSGQRIEQFF. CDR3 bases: TGTGCCAGCTCGTCGGGACAGAGGATTGAGCAGTTCTTC.

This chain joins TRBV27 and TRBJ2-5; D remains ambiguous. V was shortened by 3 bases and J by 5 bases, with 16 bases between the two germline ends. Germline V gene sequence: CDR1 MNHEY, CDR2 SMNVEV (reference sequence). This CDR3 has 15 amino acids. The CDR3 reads CASSLDRMGSETQYF. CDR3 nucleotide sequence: TGTGCCAGCAGTTTGGATAGAATGGGGTCGGAGACCCAGTACTTC.

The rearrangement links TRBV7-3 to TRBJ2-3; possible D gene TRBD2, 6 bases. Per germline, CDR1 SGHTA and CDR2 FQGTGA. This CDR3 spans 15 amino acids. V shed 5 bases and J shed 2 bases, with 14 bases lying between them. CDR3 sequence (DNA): TGTGCCAGCAGCCCCTGGGGCGGGAACACAGATACGCAGTATTTT. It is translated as CASSPWGGNTDTQYF. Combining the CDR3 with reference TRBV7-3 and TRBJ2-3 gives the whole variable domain GAGVSQTPSNKVTEKGKYVELRCDPISGHTALYWYRQSLGQGPEFLIYFQGTGAADDSGLPNDRFFAVRPEGSVSTLKIQRTERGDSAVYLCASSPWGGNTDTQYFGPGTRLTVL.

The CDR3 loop reads CASSLRDRAAYNEQFF. In nucleotides, the CDR3 is TGTGCCAGCAGTTTACGGGACAGGGCAGCCTACAATGAGCAGTTCTTC. The chain carries TRBV6-5 and TRBJ2-1; 9 positions match TRBD1. The ends lost 4 bases at V and 2 bases at J; junction bases unmatched: 6. CDR3 length: 16 residues. Germline V gene sequence: CDR1 MNHEY, CDR2 SVGAGI.

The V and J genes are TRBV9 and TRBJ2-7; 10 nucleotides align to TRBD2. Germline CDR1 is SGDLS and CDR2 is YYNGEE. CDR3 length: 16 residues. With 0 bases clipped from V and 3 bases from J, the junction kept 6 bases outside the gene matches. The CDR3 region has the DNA TGTGCCAGCAGCGTAGGACTAGCGGGCCTAGGCTACGAGCAGTACTTC. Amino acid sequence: CASSVGLAGLGYEQYF.

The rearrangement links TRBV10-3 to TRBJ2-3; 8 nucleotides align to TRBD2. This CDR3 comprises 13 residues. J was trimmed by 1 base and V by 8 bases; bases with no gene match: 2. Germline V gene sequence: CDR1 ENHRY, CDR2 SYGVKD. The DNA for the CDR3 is TGTGCCATCGGGCGGGAGGGCACAGATACGCAGTATTTT. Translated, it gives CAIGREGTDTQYF.

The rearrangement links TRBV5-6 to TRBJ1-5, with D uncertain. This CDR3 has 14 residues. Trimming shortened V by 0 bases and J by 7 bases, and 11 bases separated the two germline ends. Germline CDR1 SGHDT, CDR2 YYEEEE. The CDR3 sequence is CASSLVAKGQPQHF. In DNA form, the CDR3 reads TGTGCCAGCAGCTTGGTGGCAAAAGGACAGCCCCAGCATTTT.

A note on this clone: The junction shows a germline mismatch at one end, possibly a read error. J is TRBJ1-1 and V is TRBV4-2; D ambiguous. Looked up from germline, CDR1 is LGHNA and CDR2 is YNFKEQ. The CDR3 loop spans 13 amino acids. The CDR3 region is CASSPIGNPEAFF. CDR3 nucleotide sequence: TGTGCCAGCAGCCCGATAGGGAACCCTGAAGCTTTCTTT.

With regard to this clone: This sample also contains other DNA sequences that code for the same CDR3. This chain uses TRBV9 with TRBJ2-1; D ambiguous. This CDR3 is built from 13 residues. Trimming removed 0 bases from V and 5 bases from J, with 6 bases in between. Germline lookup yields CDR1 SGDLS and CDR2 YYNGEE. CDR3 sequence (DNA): TGTGCCAGCAGCGTAGGTGAGAACAATGAGCAGTTCTTC. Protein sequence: CASSVGENNEQFF.

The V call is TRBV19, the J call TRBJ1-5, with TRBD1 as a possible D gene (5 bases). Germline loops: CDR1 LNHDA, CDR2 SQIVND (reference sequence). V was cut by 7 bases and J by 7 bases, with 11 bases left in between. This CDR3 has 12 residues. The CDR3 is CASTGWGQPQHF. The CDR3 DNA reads TGTGCCAGTACCGGATGGGGGCAGCCCCAGCATTTT. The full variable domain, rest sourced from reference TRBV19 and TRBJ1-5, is DGGITQSPKYLFRKEGQNVTLSCEQNLNHDAMYWYRQDPGQGLRLIYYSQIVNDFQKGDIAEGYSVSREKKESFPLTVTSAQKNPTAFYLCASTGWGQPQHFGDGTRLSIL.

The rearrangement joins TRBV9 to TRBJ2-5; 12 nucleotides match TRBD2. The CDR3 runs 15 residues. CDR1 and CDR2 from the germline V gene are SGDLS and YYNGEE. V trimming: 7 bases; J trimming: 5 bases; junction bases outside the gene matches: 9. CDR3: CASSSGRAVGETQYF. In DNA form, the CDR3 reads TGTGCCAGCTCTAGCGGGAGGGCGGTAGGGGAGACCCAGTACTTC.

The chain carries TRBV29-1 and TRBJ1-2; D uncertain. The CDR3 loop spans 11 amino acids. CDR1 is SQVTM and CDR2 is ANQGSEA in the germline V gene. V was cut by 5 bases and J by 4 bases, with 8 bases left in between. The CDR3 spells CSVPKTYGYTF. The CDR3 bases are TGCAGCGTTCCTAAGACCTATGGCTACACCTTC.

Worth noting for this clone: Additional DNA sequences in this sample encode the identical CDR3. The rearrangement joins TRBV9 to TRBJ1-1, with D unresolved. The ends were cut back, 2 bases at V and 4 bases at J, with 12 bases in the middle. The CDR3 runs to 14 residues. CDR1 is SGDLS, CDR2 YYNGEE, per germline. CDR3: CASSVEGLGTEAFF. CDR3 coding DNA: TGTGCCAGCAGCGTTGAAGGGCTGGGCACTGAAGCTTTCTTT.

The CDR3, as DNA: TGCGCCAGCAGCCAAGACCGTACAGGGATCTATGGCTACACCTTC. Protein: CASSQDRTGIYGYTF. This sequence joins TRBV4-1 and TRBJ1-2, with D possibly matching TRBD1 (6 bases). The CDR3 runs 15 residues. V lost 0 bases and J 4 bases, leaving 12 bases between the germline ends. CDR1 and CDR2 from the germline V gene are MGHRA and YSYEKL.